This TCR beta chain was documented in a study of T-cell reconstitution after alpha-beta-depleted transplantation in children. Unique molecular identifiers were incorporated during preparation of the TCRbeta library. TCRdb redid the calling of the PCR reads with MiXCR, one entry per CDR3 protein. The sample yields 700,000 to 950,000 distinct CDR3 sequences, roughly 16% seen once. In regard to this clonotype: Its antigen is as yet unknown.

Regarding the study as a whole: The authors attributed T-cell counts and diversity one year after transplant mostly to newly produced T cells. Roughly two months post-transplant, alpha-beta T cells reportedly originated from several hundred graft clones that had expanded.

Deletions cut 5 bases from V and 1 base from J, with 9 bases between. The germline CDR1 and CDR2 sequences are MNHEY and SMNVEV (reference sequence). The CDR3 runs to 13 residues. Sequenced here: PBMCs, mostly from graft donor cells, sampled 360 days after TCRalphabeta/CD19-depleted stem cell transplant. This TCR derives from a male patient younger than 18 who had a stem cell transplant for acute lymphoblastic leukemia, so the T cells may come from the graft donor. The rearrangement uses TRBV27 and TRBJ2-7; D gene unclear. CDR3 protein: CASSRPPSYEQYF. In DNA, the CDR3 is TGTGCCAGCAGTCGTCCCCCTTCCTACGAGCAGTACTTC.